These 4 T cell receptor beta chains came from one sample sequenced in a study of T cell clones after liver transplantation. TCRdb's table, derived via immunoSEQ multiplex PCR, lists solely in-frame clones and lacks some. This table has about 21,000 clones, under 95% appearing once. Sequencing used CD8+ T cells from blood, obtained roughly 25 months after liver transplant. The receptors here all came from a human patient who received a liver transplant. Some of the T cells may derive from the graft donor.

J is TRBJ2-1 and V is TRBV15, with D uncertain. V lost 5 bases and J 0 bases, leaving 8 bases between the germline ends. From germline, CDR1 is LNHNV and CDR2 YYDKDF (reference sequence). The CDR3 is 14 amino acids. The CDR3: CATSPLSSYNEQFF. CDR3 in DNA: TGTGCCACCAGCCCTTTGAGCTCCTACAATGAGCAGTTCTTC.

This clone turned up a few times. V usage is TRBV7-2 and J usage is TRBJ2-4; 7 bases are a match to TRBD1. J gave up 0 bases and V 3 bases, and 5 bases lay outside the gene matches. The CDR3 runs 16 residues. Germline V lookup: CDR1 SGHTA, CDR2 FQGNSA. The CDR3 reads CASSLSGTVAKNIQYF. CDR3 coding DNA: TGTGCCAGCAGCTTGTCCGGGACAGTAGCCAAAAACATTCAGTACTTC.

The chain links TRBV11-3 to TRBJ1-1; D remains unclear. The CDR3 consists of 13 residues. V was trimmed by 1 base and J by 0 bases, leaving 3 bases between them. Per the germline V gene, CDR1 is SGHNT and CDR2 is YENEEA. CDR3 in amino acids: CASSLALNTEAFF. DNA for the CDR3: TGTGCCAGCAGCTTAGCTCTGAACACTGAAGCTTTCTTT.

This chain links TRBV19 with TRBJ2-5; 7 bases are a match to TRBD2. Losses at the gene ends were 5 bases for V and 4 bases for J; bases not matched to a gene: 10. CDR3 length: 15 amino acids. The germline V gene encodes CDR1 LNHDA and CDR2 SQIVND (reference sequence). The CDR3 DNA reads as TGTGCCAGTAGTCCCCCCGCGGGAGCGGGAGAGACCCAGTACTTC. This encodes CASSPPAGAGETQYF.